This T cell receptor (beta chain) emerged from a study of blood T cells in healthy people across ages. The study, taken as a whole, reports: More naive CD4+ cells and higher diversity marked long-lived donors relative to aged donors.

The CDR3 spans 14 residues. V lost 7 bases, J lost 0 bases, and 9 bases lay in between. Germline loops: CDR1 SGHDN, CDR2 FVKESK. The use of a sample-barcoded 5' primer and a J-beta primer mix characterized a second PCR of about 6 to 12 cycles. Using its own MiXCR run on the 5' RACE reads, TCRdb lists one record per CDR3 protein. The sample holds 700,000 to 800,000 distinct CDR3 sequences, roughly 44% seen once. With regard to this clonotype: The antigen is undetermined.

The TCR sequence derives from a woman aged 55-69 years in good health. The J gene is TRBJ1-4, the V gene TRBV14, with D unresolved. The sequenced sample was blood. CDR3 in amino acids: CASMWVATNEKLFF. The DNA of the CDR3 is TGTGCCAGCATGTGGGTTGCAACTAATGAAAAACTGTTTTTT.